The T cell receptor (beta chain) under discussion was sequenced for a study of T cells after posttransplantation cyclophosphamide. Busulfan-fludarabine conditioning, marrow transplant, and cyclophosphamide on days +3 and +4 were administered. Ten or more counts support this clone. As yet, its antigen is unknown. This table comes from immunoSEQ multiplex PCR, and its TCRdb copy is limited to in-frame clones, with some not included. The sample presents tens of thousands of clones, none singletons. The V gene lost 2 bases and the J gene lost 0 bases, with 4 bases spanning the gap. CDR1 is SGHVS, CDR2 FNYEAQ, per germline. The CDR3 extends over 13 amino acids. General study findings and limits: Recipient CMV seropositivity and CMV reactivation strongly tracked TRB clonality. Later post-transplant blood repertoires were often dominated by donor CD8+ memory clones.

This receptor was obtained from a male patient aged 18 to 35 who received an allogeneic stem cell transplant from a related donor, was CMV-positive, and had no GVHD. Part of the T cell pool may stem from the graft donor. This material consisted of PBMCs, taken after allogeneic stem cell transplant with posttransplant cyclophosphamide. The chain employs TRBV7-6 and TRBJ1-1; D unclear. CDR3 bases: TGTGCCAGCAGCTTATATGTGAACACTGAAGCTTTCTTT. Encoded protein: CASSLYVNTEAFF.